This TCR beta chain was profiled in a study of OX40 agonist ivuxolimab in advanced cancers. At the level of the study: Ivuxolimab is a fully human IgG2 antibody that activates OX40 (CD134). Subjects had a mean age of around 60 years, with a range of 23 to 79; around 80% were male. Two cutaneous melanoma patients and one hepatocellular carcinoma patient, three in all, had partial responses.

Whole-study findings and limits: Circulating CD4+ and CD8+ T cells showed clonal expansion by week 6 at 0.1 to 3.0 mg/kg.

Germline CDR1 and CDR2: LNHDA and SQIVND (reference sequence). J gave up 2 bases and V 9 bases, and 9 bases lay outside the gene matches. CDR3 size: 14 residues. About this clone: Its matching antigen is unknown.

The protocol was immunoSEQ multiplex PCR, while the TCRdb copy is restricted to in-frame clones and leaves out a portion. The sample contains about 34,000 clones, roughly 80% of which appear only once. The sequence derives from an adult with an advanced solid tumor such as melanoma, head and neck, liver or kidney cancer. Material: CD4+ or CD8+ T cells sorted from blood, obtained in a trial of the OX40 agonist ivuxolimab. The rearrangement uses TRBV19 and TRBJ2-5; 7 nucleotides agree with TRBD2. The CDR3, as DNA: TGTGCCAGCACTGAGCGGGGAGATCAAGAGACCCAGTACTTC. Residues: CASTERGDQETQYF.